These T cell receptor beta chains were read from a single sample in a study of graft-versus-host responses after intestinal transplantation. This table comes from immunoSEQ multiplex PCR, and its TCRdb copy is limited to in-frame clones, with some not included. This table has about 110,000 clones, about 92% appearing once. No antigen is known for these receptors. Sequencing was performed on unstimulated CD8+ T cells sorted from spleen or lymph node cells, taken before transplant. These receptors were taken from a human donor who was the organ donor for an intestinal transplant. Each CDR3 is given with its conserved first and last residue. D genes are given only for firm matches.

J gene: TRBJ2-7; V gene: TRBV9; D gene: TRBD2; CDR3 protein: CASSVASGSEQYF; CDR3 DNA: TGTGCCAGCAGCGTAGCTAGCGGGAGCGAGCAGTACTTC
J gene: TRBJ1-5; V gene: TRBV28; D gene: TRBD1; CDR3 protein: CASSTGGSQPQHF; CDR3 DNA: TGTGCCAGCAGTACAGGGGGCTCTCAGCCCCAGCATTTT
J gene: TRBJ2-7; V gene: TRBV5-1; D gene: TRBD2; CDR3 protein: CASSHRDYPREQYF; CDR3 DNA: TGCGCCAGCAGCCACCGGGACTATCCCCGCGAGCAGTACTTC
J gene: TRBJ2-3; V gene: TRBV19; D gene: .; CDR3 protein: CASSPGGTDTQYF; CDR3 DNA: TGTGCCAGTAGTCCAGGGGGCACAGATACGCAGTATTTT
J gene: TRBJ2-3; V gene: TRBV14; D gene: TRBD2; CDR3 protein: CASSQVKGRERTDTQYF; CDR3 DNA: TGTGCCAGCAGCCAAGTTAAGGGGAGGGAGCGCACAGATACGCAGTATTTT
J gene: TRBJ2-2; V gene: TRBV2; D gene: TRBD1; CDR3 protein: CASSERQGMNTGELFF; CDR3 DNA: TGTGCCAGCAGTGAACGACAGGGGATGAACACCGGGGAGCTGTTTTTT
J gene: TRBJ2-1; V gene: TRBV7-9; D gene: .; CDR3 protein: CASSLLLDTQFF; CDR3 DNA: TGTGCCAGCAGCTTATTGCTTGATACACAGTTCTTC
J gene: TRBJ2-1; V gene: TRBV19; D gene: TRBD2; CDR3 protein: CASRQREPNEQFF; CDR3 DNA: TGTGCCAGCCGCCAGCGGGAGCCCAATGAGCAGTTCTTC
J gene: TRBJ1-2; V gene: TRBV6-1; D gene: .; CDR3 protein: CASSEVGAGTNGYTF; CDR3 DNA: TGTGCCAGCAGTGAAGTTGGGGCAGGGACAAATGGCTACACCTTC
J gene: TRBJ1-1; V gene: TRBV19; D gene: .; CDR3 protein: CASQMGHGTEAFF; CDR3 DNA: TGTGCCAGTCAGATGGGACATGGGACTGAAGCTTTCTTT
J gene: TRBJ2-7; V gene: TRBV6-1; D gene: .; CDR3 protein: CASSELVWGSSYEQYF; CDR3 DNA: TGTGCCAGCAGTGAACTGGTTTGGGGAAGCTCCTACGAGCAGTACTTC
J gene: TRBJ2-3; V gene: TRBV9; D gene: TRBD2; CDR3 protein: CASSDRLAATDTQYF; CDR3 DNA: TGTGCCAGCAGCGACCGACTAGCTGCGACAGATACGCAGTATTTT
J gene: TRBJ2-1; V gene: TRBV19; D gene: .; CDR3 protein: CASSAWNYNEQFF; CDR3 DNA: TGTGCCAGTAGTGCGTGGAACTACAATGAGCAGTTCTTC
J gene: TRBJ2-7; V gene: TRBV28; D gene: .; CDR3 protein: CASSLDFYSGANDPSYEQYF; CDR3 DNA: TGTGCCAGCAGTCTAGACTTCTATAGCGGCGCAAACGATCCTTCCTACGAGCAGTACTTC
J gene: TRBJ2-1; V gene: TRBV7-3; D gene: .; CDR3 protein: CASSRGRRNRIEQFF; CDR3 DNA: TGTGCCAGCAGCCGGGGACGCCGGAACCGTATTGAGCAGTTCTTC
J gene: TRBJ2-3; V gene: TRBV27; D gene: TRBD2; CDR3 protein: CASSLRTSGSDTQYF; CDR3 DNA: TGTGCCAGCAGTTTGAGGACTAGCGGTTCAGATACGCAGTATTTT